A single sample is the source of the 7 T cell receptor beta chains below, sequenced in a study of technical replicates of blood from a handful of donors. Some clones are missing from TCRdb's copy, which holds only in-frame ones; the method was immunoSEQ multiplex PCR. The table includes 55,000 to 75,000 clones, approximately 94% detected once. Sequencing was performed on PBMCs. The receptors were sampled from a human donor in good health. Some clones in this sample may be carry-over from other donors' samples.

The V call is TRBV5-4, the J call TRBJ2-3, with TRBD1 as a possible D gene (6 bases). Germline lookup yields CDR1 SGHNT and CDR2 YYREEE (reference sequence). Trimming removed 4 bases from V and 1 base from J, with 16 bases in between. The length of the CDR3 is 16 residues. This chain's CDR3 is CASSRTPGHRTDTQYF. CDR3 DNA: TGTGCCAGCAGCCGGACTCCGGGACACCGCACAGATACGCAGTATTTT.

The V and J genes are TRBV6-5 and TRBJ2-7; possible D gene TRBD1, 6 bases. The germline CDR1 and CDR2 sequences are MNHEY and SVGAGI. CDR3 size: 13 residues. With 7 bases removed from V and 3 bases from J, the gap between germline ends came to 13 bases. In DNA form, the CDR3 reads TGTGCCAGCAAACCGGGACACTACTACGAGCAGTACTTC. Its translation is CASKPGHYYEQYF.

The chain uses TRBV4-3 and TRBJ2-7, with D possibly being TRBD1 (6 bases). CDR3 length: 13 residues. With 4 bases removed from V and 3 bases from J, the gap between germline ends came to 10 bases. Germline CDR1 reads LGHNA; CDR2 reads YSLEER. CDR3 region: CASSPGQHYEQYF. The CDR3 nucleotides are TGCGCCAGCAGCCCCGGACAGCACTACGAGCAGTACTTC.

The chain combines TRBV11-3 with TRBJ2-7, with D unclear. Germline V gene lookup returns CDR1 SGHNT and CDR2 YENEEA. The CDR3 is made up of 12 amino acids. The ends were cut back, 2 bases at V and 8 bases at J, with 10 bases in the middle. The CDR3 region has the DNA TGTGCCAGCAGCTTAAGAGGCAGCCAGCAGTACTTC. Its translation is CASSLRGSQQYF.

The chain carries TRBV7-9 and TRBJ2-7; D is possibly TRBD1 (5 bases). The V end was cut by 5 bases, the J end by 3 bases, with 14 bases between. The CDR3 loop spans 14 amino acids. The germline V gene encodes CDR1 SEHNR and CDR2 FQNEAQ (reference sequence). The CDR3 here is CASSPQTEDYEQYF. The CDR3, as DNA: TGTGCCAGCAGCCCACAGACAGAAGACTACGAGCAGTACTTC.

V usage is TRBV30 and J usage is TRBJ2-5; tentatively, D is TRBD2 (6 bases). The CDR3 extends over 13 amino acids. V was shortened by 4 bases and J by 7 bases, with 16 bases between the two germline ends. Germline V gene sequence: CDR1 GTSNPN, CDR2 SVGIG (reference sequence). The DNA of the CDR3 is TGTGCCTGGACGGGACTCCGGGGGAGGACCCAGTACTTC. Encoded protein: CAWTGLRGRTQYF.

V usage is TRBV12-5 and J usage is TRBJ2-1; 8 bases align to TRBD2. The J segment lost 2 bases and the V segment lost 7 bases, leaving 10 bases of the junction unmatched. This CDR3 is built from 16 residues. The germline V gene has CDR1 LGHNT and CDR2 FRNRAP. CDR3 amino acids: CASVPISGAAYNEQFF. Written as DNA, the CDR3 is TGTGCTAGTGTTCCTATTAGCGGGGCCGCCTACAATGAGCAGTTCTTC.